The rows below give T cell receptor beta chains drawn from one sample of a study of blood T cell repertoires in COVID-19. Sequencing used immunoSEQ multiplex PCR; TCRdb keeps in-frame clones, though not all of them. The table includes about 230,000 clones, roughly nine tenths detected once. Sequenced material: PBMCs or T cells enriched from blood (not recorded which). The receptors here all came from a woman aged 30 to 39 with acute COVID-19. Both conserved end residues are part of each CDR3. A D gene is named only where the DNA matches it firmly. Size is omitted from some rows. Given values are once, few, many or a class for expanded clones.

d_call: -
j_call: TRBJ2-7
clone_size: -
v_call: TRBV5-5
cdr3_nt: TGTGCCAGCAGCTTGAATCCGGGTGGTTTATACGAGCAGTACTTC
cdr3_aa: CASSLNPGGLYEQYF

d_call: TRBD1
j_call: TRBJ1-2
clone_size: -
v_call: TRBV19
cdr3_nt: TGTGCCAGTAGTATCGACTTCTCGACAGGGGCTAACTATGGCTACACCTTC
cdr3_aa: CASSIDFSTGANYGYTF

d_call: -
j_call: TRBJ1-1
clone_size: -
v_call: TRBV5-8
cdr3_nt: TGTGCCAGCAGCTTGGTGGGGGCACGAGGCGGAGCTTTCTTT
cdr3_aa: CASSLVGARGGAFF

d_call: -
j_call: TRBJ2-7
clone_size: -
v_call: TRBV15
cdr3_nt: TGTGCCACCAGCATCAGGGATAGATACGAGCAGTACTTC
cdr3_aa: CATSIRDRYEQYF

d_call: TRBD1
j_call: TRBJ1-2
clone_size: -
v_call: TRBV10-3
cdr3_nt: TGTGCCATCAACCGACAGGGAGACTATGGCTACACCTTC
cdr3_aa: CAINRQGDYGYTF

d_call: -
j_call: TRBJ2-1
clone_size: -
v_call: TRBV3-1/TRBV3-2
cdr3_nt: TGTGCCAGCAGCCATCAAGTAGGGGCAGGGGACTACAATGAGCAGTTCTTC
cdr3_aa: CASSHQVGAGDYNEQFF

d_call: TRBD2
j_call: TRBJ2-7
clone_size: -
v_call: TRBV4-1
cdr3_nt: TGCGCCAGCAGCCAGGCGGGGGTAGCGGGGTACTACGAGCAGTACTTC
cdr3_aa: CASSQAGVAGYYEQYF

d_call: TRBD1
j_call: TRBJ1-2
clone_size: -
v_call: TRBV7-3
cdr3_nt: TGTGCCAGCAGCTGGGACAGGGGGTATGGCTACACCTTC
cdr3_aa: CASSWDRGYGYTF

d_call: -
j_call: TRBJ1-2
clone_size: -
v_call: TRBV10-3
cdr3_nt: TGTGCCATCAGCCAACAGGGAGACTATGGCTACACCTTC
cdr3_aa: CAISQQGDYGYTF

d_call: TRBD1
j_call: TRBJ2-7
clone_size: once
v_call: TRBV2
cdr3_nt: TGTGCCAGCAGTGGGACAGGGGGCAATGGGTACGAGCAGTACTTC
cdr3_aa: CASSGTGGNGYEQYF

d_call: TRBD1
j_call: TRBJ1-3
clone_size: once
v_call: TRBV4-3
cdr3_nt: TGCGCCAGCAGCCAACGGCAGGGGGCTGGAAACACCATATATTTT
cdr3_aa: CASSQRQGAGNTIYF

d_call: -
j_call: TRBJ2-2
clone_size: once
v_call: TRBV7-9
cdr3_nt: TGTGCCAGCAGCTTCACTCCCGAGGCTACGGGGAGAGTCGCCGGGGAGCTGTTTTTT
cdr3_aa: CASSFTPEATGRVAGELFF

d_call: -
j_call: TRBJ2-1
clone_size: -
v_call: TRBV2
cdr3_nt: TGTGCCAGCAGTGAAGCATCGGGGGTTCGTACGGATGAGCAGTTCTTC
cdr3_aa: CASSEASGVRTDEQFF

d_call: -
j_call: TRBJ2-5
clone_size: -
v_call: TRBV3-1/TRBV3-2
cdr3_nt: TGTGCCAGCAGCCAAGAATATCGCCGGAGCGGAGAGACCCAGTACTTC
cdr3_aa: CASSQEYRRSGETQYF

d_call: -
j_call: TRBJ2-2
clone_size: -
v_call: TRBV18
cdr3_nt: TGTGCCAGCTCACACGACATGTCTCAGATTCGAGTCACCGGGGAGCTGTTTTTT
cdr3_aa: CASSHDMSQIRVTGELFF

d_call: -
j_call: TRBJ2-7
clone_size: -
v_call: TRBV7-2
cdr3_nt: TGTGCCAGCAGCTTAGGACGACGGAGCTCCTACGAGCAGTACTTC
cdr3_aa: CASSLGRRSSYEQYF

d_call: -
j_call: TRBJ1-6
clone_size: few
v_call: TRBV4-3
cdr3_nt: TGCGCCAGCAGCCAAGAACCCTACAGGGTTCGGAATTCACCCCTCCACTTT
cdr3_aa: CASSQEPYRVRNSPLHF

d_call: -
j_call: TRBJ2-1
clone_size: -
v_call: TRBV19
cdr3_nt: TGTGCCAGTAGCACTATTAGGGGATCCTACAATGAGCAGTTCTTC
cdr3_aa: CASSTIRGSYNEQFF

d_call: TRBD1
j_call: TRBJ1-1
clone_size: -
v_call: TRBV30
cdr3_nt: TGTGCCTGGAGTGTCGACAGGGGTTTAACTGAAGCTTTCTTT
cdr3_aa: CAWSVDRGLTEAFF

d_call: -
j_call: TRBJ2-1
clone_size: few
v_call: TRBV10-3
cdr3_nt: TGTGCCATCAGTGACCAGCGGGTGGGTGAGCAGTTCTTC
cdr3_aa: CAISDQRVGEQFF

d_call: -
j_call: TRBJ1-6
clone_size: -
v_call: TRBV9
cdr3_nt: TGTGCCAGCAGCGCCCGAGTGGGCCCAGGCGATTATAATTCACCCCTCCACTTT
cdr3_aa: CASSARVGPGDYNSPLHF

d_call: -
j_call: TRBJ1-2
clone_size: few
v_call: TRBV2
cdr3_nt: TGTGCCGGCACTGACAGCTATGGCTACACCTTC
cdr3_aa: CAGTDSYGYTF

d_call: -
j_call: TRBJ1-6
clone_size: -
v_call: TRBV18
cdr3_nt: TGTGCCAGCTCACCTGGGCTCTCCCCGGTTTCCAATTCACCCCTCCACTTT
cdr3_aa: CASSPGLSPVSNSPLHF

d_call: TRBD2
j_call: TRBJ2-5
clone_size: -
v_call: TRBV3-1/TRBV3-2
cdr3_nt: TGTGCCAGCGGACTAGCGGGGGGGAACCAAGAGACCCAGTACTTC
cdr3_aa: CASGLAGGNQETQYF

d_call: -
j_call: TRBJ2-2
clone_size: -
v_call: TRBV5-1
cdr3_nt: TGCGCCAGCAGCTTGGCCGGAGGTGGGAACACCGGGGAGCTGTTTTTT
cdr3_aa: CASSLAGGGNTGELFF

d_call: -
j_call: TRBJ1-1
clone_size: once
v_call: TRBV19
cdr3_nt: TGTGCCAGTAGTGGGACTTTAAACACTGAAGCTTTCTTT
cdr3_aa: CASSGTLNTEAFF

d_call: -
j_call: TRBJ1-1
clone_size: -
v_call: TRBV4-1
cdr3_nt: TGCGCCAGCAGCCAGTTGTCAGACACTGAAGCTTTCTTT
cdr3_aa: CASSQLSDTEAFF

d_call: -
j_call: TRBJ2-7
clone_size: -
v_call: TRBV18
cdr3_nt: TGTGCCAGCTCACCCCCGGGTGCCTCCTACGAGCAGTACTTC
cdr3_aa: CASSPPGASYEQYF

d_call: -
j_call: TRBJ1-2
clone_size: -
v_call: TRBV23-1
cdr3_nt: TGCGCCAGCAGTCAATCTATTAGGAAACTGGACGGGGACTATGGCTACACCTTC
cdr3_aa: CASSQSIRKLDGDYGYTF

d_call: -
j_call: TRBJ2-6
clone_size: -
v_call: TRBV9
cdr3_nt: TGTGCCAGCAGCGTTAGGGGTGGGGCCAACGTCCTGACTTTC
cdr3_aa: CASSVRGGANVLTF

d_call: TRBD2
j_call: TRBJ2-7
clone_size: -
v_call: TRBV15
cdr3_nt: TGTGCCACCAGCAGAGATCCTGGCGGGGGAACCTACGAGCAGTACTTC
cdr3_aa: CATSRDPGGGTYEQYF

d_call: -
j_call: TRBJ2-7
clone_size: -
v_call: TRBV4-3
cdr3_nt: TGCGCCAGCAGCCAAGATGGCGGGACTTGGTACGAGCAGTACTTC
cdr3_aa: CASSQDGGTWYEQYF

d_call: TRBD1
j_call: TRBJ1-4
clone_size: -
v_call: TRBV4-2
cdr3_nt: TGTGCCAGCAGCCAAGCTAAACAGGGGGCGGATGAAAAACTGTTTTTT
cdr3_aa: CASSQAKQGADEKLFF

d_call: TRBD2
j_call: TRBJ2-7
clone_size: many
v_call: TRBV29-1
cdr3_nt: TGCAGCGTAAGCGGGGCTTCCTACGAGCAGTACTTC
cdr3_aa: CSVSGASYEQYF

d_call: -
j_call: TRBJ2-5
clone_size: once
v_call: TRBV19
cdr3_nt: TGTGCCTCCTCGGACAGCGGAGCGGGGGAGACCCAGTACTTC
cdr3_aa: CASSDSGAGETQYF

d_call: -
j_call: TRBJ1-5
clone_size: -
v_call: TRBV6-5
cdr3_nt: TGTGCCAGCAGTTACGGGGTTAGCGTTCAGCCCCAGCATTTT
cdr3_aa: CASSYGVSVQPQHF

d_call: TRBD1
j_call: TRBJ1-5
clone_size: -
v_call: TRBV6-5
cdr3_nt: TGTGCCAGCAGTTCCACAGGGGTCAGCAATCAGCCCCAGCATTTT
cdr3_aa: CASSSTGVSNQPQHF

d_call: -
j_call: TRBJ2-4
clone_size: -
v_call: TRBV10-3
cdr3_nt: TGTGCCACCGGGGATTCGACCAAAAACATTCAGTACTTC
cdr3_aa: CATGDSTKNIQYF

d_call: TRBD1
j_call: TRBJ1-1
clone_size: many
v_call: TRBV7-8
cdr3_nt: TGTGCCAGCAGCCCGGGGGACAGGGGGCTCGCGAGGAACACTGAAGCTTTCTTT
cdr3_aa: CASSPGDRGLARNTEAFF

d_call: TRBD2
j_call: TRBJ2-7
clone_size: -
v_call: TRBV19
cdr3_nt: TGTGCCAGTAGTCCGATAGCGGGGGGGAACGAGCAGTACTTC
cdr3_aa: CASSPIAGGNEQYF

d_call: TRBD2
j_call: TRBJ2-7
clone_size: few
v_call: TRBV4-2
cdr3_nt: TGTGCCAGCAGCCTGAGCGGGGGGCAGACCTACGAGCAGTACTTC
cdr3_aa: CASSLSGGQTYEQYF

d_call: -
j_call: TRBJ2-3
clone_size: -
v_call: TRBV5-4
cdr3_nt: TGTGCCAGCAGCTTGGGGCTAGAATTCTCCACAGATACGCAGTATTTT
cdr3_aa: CASSLGLEFSTDTQYF

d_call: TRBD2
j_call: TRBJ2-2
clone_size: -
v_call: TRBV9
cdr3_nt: TGTGCCAGCAGCGTAGGAGGGAGGGACGGGGAGCTGTTTTTT
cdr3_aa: CASSVGGRDGELFF

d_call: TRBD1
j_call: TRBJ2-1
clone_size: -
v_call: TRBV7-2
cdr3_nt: TGTGCCAGCAGCGAGGGACAGGGATATGTCTATGAGCAGTTCTTC
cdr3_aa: CASSEGQGYVYEQFF

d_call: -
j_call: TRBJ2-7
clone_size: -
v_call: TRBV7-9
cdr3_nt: TGTGCCAGCAGCTTAGAGGCGGCGGTCTCCTACGAGCAGTACTTC
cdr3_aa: CASSLEAAVSYEQYF

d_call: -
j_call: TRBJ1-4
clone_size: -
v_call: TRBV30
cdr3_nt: TGTGCCTGGAGTGCGGGGGGCCGCCCTAATGAAAAACTGTTTTTT
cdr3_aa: CAWSAGGRPNEKLFF

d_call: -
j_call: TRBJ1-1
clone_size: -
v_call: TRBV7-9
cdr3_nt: TGTGCCAGCAGCACGGGTTATAGCACTGAAGCTTTCTTT
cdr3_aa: CASSTGYSTEAFF